Listed below are T cell receptor beta chains from one sample, sequenced in a study of blood T cell repertoires in COVID-19. Clones were sequenced by immunoSEQ multiplex PCR, and TCRdb holds only the in-frame ones, with some missing. The data contain 200,000 to 250,000 clones, more than 80% of them singletons. The sequencing input was peripheral blood. The receptors were gathered from a man aged 25 to 45 with COVID-19, enrolled during active disease. The CDR3 runs from the conserved cysteine through the conserved F or W. Fields, in order: D gene, J gene, V gene, clone size, CDR3 protein, CDR3 DNA. D genes are given only for firm matches. The size field is filled for only some rows; it gives once, few, many or a size class.

. | TRBJ2-6 | TRBV4-3 | . | CASSQVTPGANVLTF | TGCGCCAGCAGCCAAGTCACTCCTGGGGCCAACGTCCTGACTTTC
. | TRBJ2-2 | TRBV7-8 | . | CASSSPPLKTESNTGELFF | TGTGCCAGCAGCTCCCCACCCTTAAAGACAGAATCGAACACCGGGGAGCTGTTTTTT
TRBD1 | TRBJ1-2 | TRBV6-5 | . | CASSYSWTGDGYTF | TGTGCCAGCAGTTACTCCTGGACAGGGGATGGCTACACCTTC
. | TRBJ1-5 | TRBV30 | . | CAWSVPPKPQHF | TGTGCCTGGAGTGTACCCCCTAAGCCCCAGCATTTT
. | TRBJ1-2 | TRBV28 | . | CASSTRQARVYYGYTF | TGTGCCAGCAGCACAAGACAGGCAAGGGTTTACTATGGCTACACCTTC
TRBD1 | TRBJ1-1 | TRBV4-1 | . | CASSQRTGGDTEAFF | TGCGCCAGCAGCCAAAGGACAGGGGGGGACACTGAAGCTTTCTTT
. | TRBJ1-3 | TRBV7-9 | . | CASSPRQGHSGNTIYF | TGTGCCAGCAGCCCGCGTCAGGGGCACTCTGGAAACACCATATATTTT
TRBD1 | TRBJ2-7 | TRBV27 | . | CASSSGQGTWQYF | TGTGCCAGCAGTTCGGGACAGGGGACTTGGCAGTACTTC
. | TRBJ1-3 | TRBV4-1 | . | CASSQEGAPSSGNTIYF | TGCGCCAGCAGCCAAGAGGGAGCCCCGAGCTCTGGAAACACCATATATTTT
TRBD1 | TRBJ1-4 | TRBV7-2 | . | CASSPQGEKLFF | TGTGCCAGCAGCCCACAGGGGGAAAAACTGTTTTTT
. | TRBJ1-1 | TRBV12-3/TRBV12-4 | . | CAIGGTTEAFF | TGTGCCATTGGAGGGACGACTGAAGCTTTCTTT
. | TRBJ2-7 | TRBV7-9 | . | CASSPRGNYEQYF | TGTGCCAGCAGCCCAAGAGGGAACTACGAGCAGTACTTC
. | TRBJ1-4 | TRBV19 | . | CATGRGANEKLFF | TGTGCCACCGGACGGGGAGCTAATGAAAAACTGTTTTTT
TRBD2 | TRBJ2-7 | TRBV7-2 | few | CASTSALAGALYEQYF | TGTGCCAGCACCTCTGCACTAGCGGGGGCCCTCTACGAGCAGTACTTC
TRBD1 | TRBJ1-1 | TRBV5-1 | . | CASSPGTGAMNTEAFF | TGCGCCAGCAGCCCCGGGACAGGGGCGATGAACACTGAAGCTTTCTTT
TRBD2 | TRBJ2-2 | TRBV6-2/TRBV6-3 | . | CASSRLAGSVTGELFF | TGTGCCAGCAGTCGACTAGCGGGTTCGGTCACCGGGGAGCTGTTTTTT
. | TRBJ1-2 | TRBV19 | . | CASSIGPTGLRGYTF | TGTGCCAGTAGTATAGGTCCCACAGGCTTGCGTGGCTACACCTTC
TRBD2 | TRBJ2-1 | TRBV19 | . | CASKIGRGVDEQFF | TGTGCCAGTAAAATAGGCCGGGGGGTGGATGAGCAGTTCTTC
. | TRBJ1-2 | TRBV4-3 | . | CASSQVLQAYLYGYTF | TGCGCCAGCAGCCAAGTCCTTCAGGCCTACCTCTATGGCTACACCTTC
. | TRBJ1-2 | TRBV7-2 | . | CASSFRVGNYGYTF | TGTGCCAGCAGCTTCAGGGTAGGGAACTATGGCTACACCTTC
. | TRBJ2-7 | TRBV19 | . | CASSISPGQSYEQYF | TGTGCCAGTAGTATCTCGCCAGGTCAATCCTACGAGCAGTACTTC
. | TRBJ1-4 | TRBV5-5 | once | CASSFQGRHEKLFF | TGTGCCAGCAGCTTCCAGGGCCGACATGAAAAACTGTTTTTT
TRBD2 | TRBJ2-7 | TRBV6-5 | . | CASRVREVGEQYF | TGTGCCAGCAGGGTGCGGGAGGTGGGTGAGCAGTACTTC
TRBD1 | TRBJ1-3 | TRBV7-8 | . | CASSRGQGWDTIYF | TGTGCCAGCAGCCGAGGACAGGGTTGGGACACCATATATTTT
TRBD2 | TRBJ2-1 | TRBV7-2 | . | CASSLSLAGYNEQFF | TGTGCCAGCAGCTTAAGCCTAGCGGGCTACAATGAGCAGTTCTTC
. | TRBJ2-5 | TRBV5-1 | . | CASSSGTPQETQYF | TGCGCCAGCAGCTCCGGGACACCGCAAGAGACCCAGTACTTC
TRBD1 | TRBJ2-2 | TRBV28 | . | CASGSTGTGNTGELFF | TGTGCCAGCGGGAGTACCGGGACAGGGAACACCGGGGAGCTGTTTTTT
TRBD1 | TRBJ1-3 | TRBV14 | . | CASSRLGTGSGNTIYF | TGTGCCAGCAGCCGCCTGGGGACAGGGTCCGGAAACACCATATATTTT
TRBD1 | TRBJ1-2 | TRBV5-5 | . | CASSLGQGAFHNYGYTF | TGTGCCAGCAGCCTTGGACAGGGGGCGTTCCATAACTATGGCTACACCTTC
. | TRBJ1-2 | TRBV19 | . | CASSPDSNYGYTF | TGTGCCAGTAGCCCGGACAGCAACTATGGCTACACCTTC
. | TRBJ2-2 | TRBV5-1 | few | CASSTPSGELFF | TGCGCCAGCAGCACCCCGAGCGGGGAGCTGTTTTTT
. | TRBJ2-1 | TRBV15 | . | CATSIGGIYNEQFF | TGTGCCACCAGCATAGGCGGGATTTACAATGAGCAGTTCTTC
TRBD1 | TRBJ1-1 | TRBV7-8 | . | CASRRGQGNTEAFF | TGTGCCAGCAGACGGGGACAGGGGAACACTGAAGCTTTCTTT
TRBD1 | TRBJ2-7 | TRBV6-5 | . | CASSDGQAFTYEQYF | TGTGCCAGCAGCGACGGACAGGCGTTTACCTACGAGCAGTACTTC
TRBD2 | TRBJ2-7 | TRBV28 | . | CASSLARAGGIGEQYF | TGTGCCAGCAGTTTAGCCCGGGCGGGGGGGATCGGCGAGCAGTACTTC
. | TRBJ1-1 | TRBV29-1 | . | CSVVNPGDVDEAFF | TGCAGCGTTGTGAATCCAGGGGACGTTGATGAAGCTTTCTTT
. | TRBJ1-1 | TRBV11-2 | once | CASSPNPRNTEAFF | TGTGCCAGCAGCCCGAACCCGAGGAACACTGAAGCTTTCTTT